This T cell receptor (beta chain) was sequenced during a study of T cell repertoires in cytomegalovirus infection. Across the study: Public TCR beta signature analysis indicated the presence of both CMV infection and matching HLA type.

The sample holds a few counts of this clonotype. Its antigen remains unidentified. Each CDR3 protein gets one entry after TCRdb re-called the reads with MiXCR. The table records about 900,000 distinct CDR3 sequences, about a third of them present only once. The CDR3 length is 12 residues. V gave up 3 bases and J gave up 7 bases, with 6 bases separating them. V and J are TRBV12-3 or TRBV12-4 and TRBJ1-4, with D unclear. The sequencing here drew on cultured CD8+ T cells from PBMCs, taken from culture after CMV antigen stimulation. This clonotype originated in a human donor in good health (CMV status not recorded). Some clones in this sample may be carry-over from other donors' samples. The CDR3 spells CASSLSIEKLFF. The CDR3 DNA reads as TGTGCCAGCAGTTTGAGTATTGAAAAACTGTTTTTT.